The table lists the clone carrying this T cell receptor beta chain with many counts. The antigen remains unidentified. The CDR3 has 18 residues. Germline CDR1 LGHDT, CDR2 YNNKEL (reference sequence). The J segment lost 3 bases and the V segment lost 2 bases, leaving 12 bases of the junction unmatched. This sample's TCRbeta library carried unique molecular identifier barcodes. TCRdb reanalysed the PCR reads using MiXCR and keeps one entry per CDR3 protein. The sample contains about a million distinct CDR3 sequences, roughly 29% of which appear only once. The data are from a study of T-cell reconstitution after alpha-beta-depleted transplantation in children. Broader study findings: Among T cells one year after transplant, newly produced cells accounted for most counts and diversity. Several hundred expanded graft clones reportedly supplied alpha-beta T cells about two months after transplant.

The specimen comprised PBMCs, mostly from graft donor cells, sampled 360 days after TCRalphabeta/CD19-depleted stem cell transplant. The gene calls are TRBV3-1 and TRBJ2-1; 8 positions match TRBD2. The TCR originated in a boy under two years old who had a stem cell transplant for SCID, so the T cells may come from the graft donor. The chain's CDR3 is CASSQFGVAGPIYNEQFF. The DNA of the CDR3 is TGTGCCAGCAGCCAATTCGGGGTAGCGGGGCCTATCTACAATGAGCAGTTCTTC.